This T cell receptor beta chain is from a study of STAT3 mutations in large granular lymphocyte leukemia. The CDR3 covers 15 residues. Between the trimmed V and J ends, which lost 1 base and 2 bases, there was a span of 12 bases. Germline loops: CDR1 SGHRS, CDR2 YFSETQ. Some clones are missing from TCRdb's copy, which holds only in-frame ones; the method was immunoSEQ multiplex PCR. The table has about 10,000 clones, about 54% seen once. As to this clone: Its antigen is still unknown.

General study points: After therapy, about 35% of the 18 patients switched clonotypes, all new clones STAT3 wild type. At least one immunodominant TCR beta clonotype appeared in every T-cell large granular lymphocyte leukemia patient.

The rearrangement joins TRBV5-1 to TRBJ1-2; D gene uncertain. The origin of this receptor is a boy aged 5-17 years with T-cell large granular lymphocyte leukemia. Some clones in this sample may be carry-over from other donors' samples. Source material: peripheral blood mononuclear cells. The CDR3 nucleotides read TGCGCCAGCAGCTTGAACCGGGGTCGGAACTATGGCTACACCTTC. Encoded protein: CASSLNRGRNYGYTF.